The 21 T cell receptor beta chains listed next were all sequenced from one sample in a study of cytomegalovirus exposure and HLA in healthy donors. Primers for the PCR totalled 60 Vbeta and 13 Jbeta. Profiled with immunoSEQ multiplex PCR; TCRdb holds only in-frame clones, not every one. The table gives 55,000 to 80,000 clones; the top ten clones make up 2.5% to 3% of it. The sample taken for sequencing was PBMCs. The receptors come from a man in his forties in good health and CMV-seronegative.

V gene TRBV29-1 combines with J gene TRBJ2-2, with D possibly TRBD2 on 6 matching bases. The CDR3 runs 14 residues. V lost 7 bases and J lost 5, with 17 bases in between. Germline CDR1 SQVTM, CDR2 ANQGSEA. CDR3 amino acids: CSARVEEGTGELFF. The CDR3 DNA reads TGCAGCGCCCGGGTGGAGGAGGGGACCGGGGAGCTGTTTTTT.

The J gene is TRBJ1-2, the V gene TRBV6-6, with D tentatively TRBD1 (5 bases). The CDR3 length is 14 residues. Germline V lookup: CDR1 MNHNY, CDR2 SVGAGI (reference sequence). The V end was cut by 7 bases, the J end by 4 bases, with 16 bases between. In nucleotides, the CDR3 is TGTGCCAGCACCCTATCGGGGGGTGGCTATGGCTACACCTTC. This codes for CASTLSGGGYGYTF.

The CDR3 loop is CASSESGNTEAFF. CDR3 bases: TGTGCCAGCAGTGAATCAGGGAACACTGAAGCTTTCTTT. The gene calls are TRBV6-1 and TRBJ1-1; D gene ambiguous. V gave up 2 bases and J gave up 1 base, with 5 bases separating them. Germline-derived CDR1 and CDR2 are MNHNS and SASEGT. The CDR3 loop spans 13 amino acids.

The rearrangement joins TRBV30 to TRBJ1-1, with D perhaps TRBD1 (5 bases). This CDR3 is 12 amino acids long. Trimming removed 7 bases from V and 3 bases from J, with 12 bases in between. Germline values: CDR1 GTSNPN, CDR2 SVGIG (reference sequence). The CDR3 DNA is TGTGCCTCCGTGGGGGGATACACTGAAGCTTTCTTT. Residues: CASVGGYTEAFF.

The chain links TRBV28 to TRBJ2-3; D is unresolved. With 4 bases removed from V and 2 bases from J, the gap between germline ends came to 7 bases. Germline CDR1 is MDHEN and CDR2 is SYDVKM. The CDR3 has 13 amino acids. CDR3 region: CASSWPDTDTQYF. The CDR3, as DNA: TGTGCCAGCAGTTGGCCAGACACAGATACGCAGTATTTT.

The rearrangement uses TRBV5-6 and TRBJ2-1, with TRBD2 identical over 7 bases. CDR1 SGHDT and CDR2 YYEEEE come from the germline V gene. V was pared by 0 bases and J by 10 bases, with 7 bases of the junction left unmatched. This CDR3 region has 14 residues. This CDR3 reads CASSLALLGGEQFF. Here the CDR3 DNA reads TGTGCCAGCAGCTTGGCTTTACTGGGGGGGGAGCAGTTCTTC.

The chain links TRBV27 to TRBJ1-1; D remains unclear. The CDR3 loop spans 15 amino acids. V was trimmed by 0 bases and J by 1 base, leaving 9 bases between them. CDR1 and CDR2 (germline): MNHEY, SMNVEV (reference sequence). The CDR3 sequence is CASSLSGRKNTEAFF. The CDR3 DNA follows: TGTGCCAGCAGTTTATCCGGCAGGAAGAACACTGAAGCTTTCTTT.

The chain combines TRBV19 with TRBJ2-1; 8 bases line up with TRBD2. The germline V gene has CDR1 LNHDA and CDR2 SQIVND (reference sequence). There are 19 residues in the CDR3. V was pared by 0 bases and J by 5 bases, with 15 bases of the junction left unmatched. The CDR3 DNA follows: TGTGCCAGTAGTATAGACCACTTCGCCTTACTAGCGGAAAACAATGAGCAGTTCTTC. It is translated as CASSIDHFALLAENNEQFF.

The chain employs TRBV5-1 and TRBJ2-1; D is uncertain. V was cut by 6 bases and J by 2 bases, with 18 bases left in between. The CDR3 is 16 amino acids. Per germline, CDR1 SGHRS and CDR2 YFSETQ. In DNA, the CDR3 is TGCGCCAGCATGCCACCTGAAACGGTGACCTACAATGAGCAGTTCTTC. Translation gives CASMPPETVTYNEQFF.

The V call is TRBV30, the J call TRBJ2-2; D call uncertain. V lost 1 base, J lost 4 bases, and 16 bases lay in between. This CDR3 comprises 16 residues. Germline assignment: CDR1 GTSNPN and CDR2 SVGIG (reference sequence). The CDR3 coding sequence is TGTGCCTGGAGTGGAGGCCCAACCACCGGCACCGGGGAGCTGTTTTTT. Translation: CAWSGGPTTGTGELFF. Looking up the rest from reference TRBV30 and TRBJ2-2 gives the full variable domain: SQTIHQWPATLVQPVGSPLSLECTVEGTSNPNLYWYRQAAGRGLQLLFYSVGIGQISSEVPQNLSASRPQDRQFILSSKKLLLSDSGFYLCAWSGGPTTGTGELFFGEGSRLTVL.

The rearrangement uses TRBV29-1 and TRBJ1-1, with D tentatively TRBD1 (5 bases). V shed 6 bases and J shed 10 bases, with 18 bases lying between them. The CDR3 sequence is 12 residues long. CDR1 is SQVTM, CDR2 ANQGSEA, per germline. CDR3 DNA sequence: TGCAGCGTGAAGACAGCCCGTAGGGGAGCTTTCTTT. The encoded protein is CSVKTARRGAFF.

The V call is TRBV6-5, the J call TRBJ2-2; 7 positions match TRBD1. The junction had 5 bases not matched to a gene; V was cut back by 6 bases and J by 4 bases. CDR1 is MNHEY, CDR2 SVGAGI, per germline. The CDR3 is made up of 14 amino acids. Written as DNA, the CDR3 is TGTGCCAGCAGCTGGGACAGAAGCACCGGGGAGCTGTTTTTT. Translated: CASSWDRSTGELFF.

The chain uses TRBV5-1 and TRBJ2-2, with D possibly TRBD1 on 5 matching bases. Trimming stripped 2 bases from V and 5 bases from J, with 10 bases between. CDR1 is SGHRS, CDR2 YFSETQ, per germline. CDR3 length: 14 amino acids. CDR3 nucleotide sequence: TGCGCCAGCAGCTTACCCCAGGGAACCGGGGAGCTGTTTTTT. Translating gives CASSLPQGTGELFF. Full variable domain (missing parts from reference TRBV5-1 and TRBJ2-2): KAGVTQTPRYLIKTRGQQVTLSCSPISGHRSVSWYQQTPGQGLQFLFEYFSETQRNKGNFPGRFSGRQFSNSRSEMNVSTLELGDSALYLCASSLPQGTGELFFGEGSRLTVL.

DNA for the CDR3: TGCGCCAGCAGCCCCCATTACACTGAAGCTTTCTTT. It yields the protein CASSPHYTEAFF. This chain links TRBV23-1 with TRBJ1-1, with D uncertain. TRBV23-1 is given ORF status, its function remaining uncertain. The CDR3 is 12 amino acids. V shed 6 bases and J shed 3 bases, with 8 bases lying between them.

This chain connects TRBV10-1 to TRBJ2-2; perhaps TRBD2 as D (5 bases). Germline CDR1 is WNHNN and CDR2 is SYGVQD (reference sequence). V was pared by 4 bases and J by 9 bases, with 12 bases between. The CDR3 spans 13 residues. The CDR3, as DNA: TGCGCCAGCAGTGGAGGGCCCCGGAGGGAGCTGTTTTTT. Its translation: CASSGGPRRELFF.

In regard to this clone: A read error may account for a junction end that differs from germline. This chain links TRBV12-5 with TRBJ2-1; no reliable D call. This CDR3 region has 13 residues. From germline, CDR1 is LGHNT and CDR2 FRNRAP. The CDR3 is CASALGTDNEQFF. The CDR3 bases are TGTGCTAGTGCTTTGGGTACGGACAATGAGCAGTTCTTC.

The chain has TRBV29-1 and TRBJ2-5; possible D gene TRBD2, 5 bases. This CDR3 is built from 13 residues. Germline CDR1 SQVTM, CDR2 ANQGSEA. V was trimmed by 4 bases and J by 5 bases, leaving 14 bases between them. The CDR3 sequence: CSVGHRGVETQYF. CDR3 bases: TGCAGCGTTGGTCACCGGGGAGTGGAGACCCAGTACTTC.

The chain couples TRBV2 to TRBJ2-5, with 9 positions matching TRBD2. The CDR3 spans 14 residues. The V gene's germline CDR1 is SNHLY and CDR2 FYNNEI. V gave up 7 bases and J gave up 0 bases; unmatched junction bases: 3. The CDR3: CASNERGDQETQYF. CDR3 coding DNA: TGTGCCAGCAATGAGCGGGGGGACCAAGAGACCCAGTACTTC.

J is TRBJ2-7 and V is TRBV7-9; D not certain. V was trimmed by 0 bases and J by 3 bases, leaving 12 bases between them. The CDR3 is made up of 15 amino acids. The germline gives CDR1 SEHNR, CDR2 FQNEAQ (reference sequence). The CDR3 DNA follows: TGTGCCAGCAGCTTAGCGCTTGGCAGACACTACGAGCAGTACTTC. This codes for CASSLALGRHYEQYF.

The rearrangement uses TRBV28 and TRBJ1-1; perhaps TRBD1 as D (5 bases). The CDR3 length is 15 residues. In germline, CDR1 is MDHEN, CDR2 SYDVKM. V gave up 1 base and J gave up 4 bases, with 13 bases separating them. The CDR3 nucleotides are TGTGCCAGCAGTTTATATCGGGGGGGTGGCACTGAAGCTTTCTTT. Its protein product is CASSLYRGGGTEAFF.

V usage is TRBV19 and J usage is TRBJ1-5; 9 nucleotides align to TRBD1. Looked up from germline, CDR1 is LNHDA and CDR2 is SQIVND (reference sequence). With 3 bases clipped from V and 4 bases from J, the junction kept 10 bases outside the gene matches. This CDR3 region has 17 residues. The CDR3 sequence is CASSIYGTGTDNQPQHF. For the CDR3, the DNA is TGTGCCAGTAGTATCTATGGGACAGGGACAGATAATCAGCCCCAGCATTTT.